Each of the 3 T cell receptor beta chains below was sequenced from the same sample in a study of cytomegalovirus exposure and HLA in healthy donors (dated by TCRdb to between 2016 and 2019). Library creation used the immunoSEQ multiplex PCR assay. For the multiplex PCR, a mixture combining 60 forward primers for TCR Vbeta segments and 13 reverse primers for TCR Jbeta segments was used. TCRdb limited this immuneACCESS table to in-frame rearrangements with V and J called. A share of clones is missing; checked studies link under half to unresolved V genes, and the rest is unexplained. This sample gives some 160,000 clones in total; over 65% of them show up just once. Around 2.2% of the sample comes from the top ten. Source material: PBMCs. The receptors originated from a man in his fifties or sixties in good health and CMV-seronegative.

The chain carries TRBV2 and TRBJ2-7; D gene unclear. Trimming shortened V by 4 bases and J by 1 base, and 8 bases separated the two germline ends. This CDR3 region has 13 residues. In germline, CDR1 is SNHLY, CDR2 FYNNEI. The CDR3 region is CASSGGRSYEQYF. CDR3 coding DNA: TGTGCCAGCAGTGGTGGCAGGTCCTACGAGCAGTACTTC. The full variable domain, in which reference TRBV2 and TRBJ2-7 provide the parts outside the CDR3, is EPEVTQTPSHQVTQMGQEVILRCVPISNHLYFYWYRQILGQKVEFLVSFYNNEISEKSEIFDDQFSVERPDGSNFTLKIRSTKLEDSAMYFCASSGGRSYEQYFGPGTRLTVT.

This clone turned up a few times. The V and J genes are TRBV19 and TRBJ2-7; 8 positions agree with TRBD1. This CDR3 has 14 residues. Trimming removed 6 bases from V and 0 bases from J; junction bases left unmatched: 4. Germline assignment: CDR1 LNHDA and CDR2 SQIVND (reference sequence). The CDR3 region has the DNA TGTGCCAGTAGGAAGGACAGGGACTCCTACGAGCAGTACTTC. Translating gives CASRKDRDSYEQYF.

This clone appeared a single time. The J gene is TRBJ2-5, the V gene TRBV19, with TRBD1 identical over 9 bases. This CDR3 is built from 21 residues. Trimming at V came to 3 bases and at J to 1 base, leaving 21 bases not matched to a gene. Germline V lookup: CDR1 LNHDA, CDR2 SQIVND (reference sequence). The CDR3 DNA is TGTGCCAGTAGTATCTTTGGGGTAGTAAGAGGTGGACAGGGGACCCAAGAGACCCAGTACTTC. Its protein product is CASSIFGVVRGGQGTQETQYF.